The 17 T cell receptor beta chains listed next were all sequenced from one sample in a study of blood T cell repertoires in COVID-19 (dated by TCRdb to the early 2020s). Libraries were built with the immunoSEQ multiplex PCR assay. TCRdb limited this immuneACCESS table to in-frame rearrangements with V and J called. A share of clones is missing; checked studies link under half to unresolved V genes, and the rest is unexplained. This sample gives about 130,000 clones in total; around four fifths of them show up just once. Approximately 5.7% of the sample is in the top ten clones. The sample comprised peripheral blood. The receptor source for this set is a man aged 55 to 70 with acute or convalescent COVID-19.

This clone appeared a few times. This chain links TRBV5-1 with TRBJ2-5; TRBD1 is a possible D gene (5 bases). This CDR3 contains 17 residues. With 0 bases removed from V and 7 bases from J, the gap between germline ends came to 22 bases. CDR1 is SGHRS and CDR2 is YFSETQ in the germline V gene. This chain's CDR3 is CASSLEGGAGSKGTQYF. The CDR3 DNA reads as TGCGCCAGCAGCTTGGAGGGTGGTGCAGGGTCGAAGGGGACCCAGTACTTC.

The chain combines TRBV4-1 with TRBJ2-1, with 7 bases aligning to TRBD1. Per germline, CDR1 MGHRA and CDR2 YSYEKL. The CDR3 is 16 amino acids. After removal of 3 bases from V and 10 bases from J, the junction contained 15 bases not matched to a gene. CDR3 loop: CASSQSDREPPREQFF. CDR3 bases: TGCGCCAGCAGCCAGAGCGACAGGGAACCCCCCCGGGAGCAGTTCTTC.

V gene TRBV11-2 combines with J gene TRBJ2-6; maybe TRBD2 (5 bases). This CDR3 contains 13 residues. Germline lookup yields CDR1 SGHAT and CDR2 FQNNGV. V lost 1 base, J lost 12 bases, and 10 bases lay in between. The CDR3 loop is CASSLGGWGVLTF. The CDR3 coding sequence is TGTGCCAGCAGCTTAGGAGGGTGGGGCGTCCTGACTTTC.

V and J are TRBV5-1 and TRBJ2-5, with 7 bases identical to TRBD2. The ends lost 4 bases at V and 5 bases at J; junction bases unmatched: 5. Germline lookup yields CDR1 SGHRS and CDR2 YFSETQ. The CDR3 contains 13 residues. CDR3 residues: CASSKAGDETQYF. The CDR3 region has the DNA TGCGCCAGCAGCAAGGCGGGAGACGAGACCCAGTACTTC.

Here the CDR3 reads CASTTGLAGGRNTGELFF. The CDR3 bases are TGCGCCAGCACGACGGGACTAGCGGGAGGGAGAAACACCGGGGAGCTGTTTTTT. The chain links TRBV5-1 to TRBJ2-2; 16 bases are a match to TRBD2. Germline loops: CDR1 SGHRS, CDR2 YFSETQ. The CDR3 runs to 18 residues. The V gene end was trimmed by 6 bases and the J gene end by 2 bases; junction bases not matched to a gene: 7.

The chain has TRBV5-1 and TRBJ1-4; TRBD1 aligns across 7 bases. This CDR3 spans 18 amino acids. With V trimmed by 4 bases and J by 0 bases, 12 bases remained unmatched. Germline V gives CDR1 SGHRS, CDR2 YFSETQ. This CDR3 reads CASSLNLQGTATNEKLFF. The DNA for the CDR3 is TGCGCCAGCAGCCTGAACTTACAGGGGACCGCAACTAATGAAAAACTGTTTTTT. The full variable domain, rest sourced from reference TRBV5-1 and TRBJ1-4, is KAGVTQTPRYLIKTRGQQVTLSCSPISGHRSVSWYQQTPGQGLQFLFEYFSETQRNKGNFPGRFSGRQFSNSRSEMNVSTLELGDSALYLCASSLNLQGTATNEKLFFGSGTQLSVL.

The rearrangement links TRBV5-4 to TRBJ2-1; 11 positions match TRBD2. J was trimmed by 7 bases and V by 3 bases; bases with no gene match: 9. The CDR3 sequence is 16 residues long. Germline CDR1 SGHNT, CDR2 YYREEE (reference sequence). CDR3 residues: CASSSPTSGRGNEQFF. DNA for the CDR3: TGTGCCAGCAGCTCCCCTACTAGCGGGAGAGGAAATGAGCAGTTCTTC.

This chain links TRBV25-1 with TRBJ1-4; 8 nucleotides line up with TRBD1. J gave up 4 bases and V 7 bases, and 11 bases lay outside the gene matches. The germline CDR1 and CDR2 sequences are MGHDK and SYGVNS. This CDR3 has 16 residues. Here the CDR3 DNA reads TGTGCCAGCACACGGTCGGCAGGGGGCTTTAATGAAAAACTGTTTTTT. Amino acids: CASTRSAGGFNEKLFF.

The V gene is TRBV6-5, the J gene TRBJ2-7, with TRBD1 identical over 11 bases. The CDR3 runs to 15 residues. Germline V lookup: CDR1 MNHEY, CDR2 SVGAGI. With V trimmed by 6 bases and J by 3 bases, 7 bases remained unmatched. The CDR3 region is CASRSPGTGGYEQYF. The CDR3 nucleotides read TGTGCCAGCAGATCTCCCGGGACAGGGGGCTACGAGCAGTACTTC.

The chain links TRBV19 to TRBJ2-2; D unresolved. The V and J ends lost 6 bases and 2 bases respectively, with 13 bases between them. Germline-derived CDR1 and CDR2 are LNHDA and SQIVND (reference sequence). The CDR3 length is 15 residues. CDR3 protein: CASSARSRNTGELFF. The CDR3 DNA is TGTGCCAGTAGCGCTCGCAGTCGAAACACCGGGGAGCTGTTTTTT.

This clone was picked up a small number of times. The chain links TRBV5-6 to TRBJ2-3; TRBD2 matches 8 bases. The J segment lost 2 bases and the V segment lost 5 bases, leaving 10 bases of the junction unmatched. The CDR3 has 16 residues. The germline V gene encodes CDR1 SGHDT and CDR2 YYEEEE. The chain's CDR3 is CASSSRGAGVTDTQYF. The CDR3 DNA reads as TGTGCCAGCAGTTCTCGCGGAGCGGGAGTCACAGATACGCAGTATTTT.

V usage is TRBV30 and J usage is TRBJ2-1; 14 nucleotides line up with TRBD2. CDR3 length equals 15 residues. J lost 7 bases, V lost 5 bases, and 7 bases had no gene match. CDR1 and CDR2 from the germline V gene are GTSNPN and SVGIG (reference sequence). The CDR3 sequence is CAWATGTSGRNEQFF. CDR3 DNA sequence: TGTGCCTGGGCAACCGGGACTAGCGGGAGAAATGAGCAGTTCTTC.

This chain uses TRBV3-1 (or the pseudogene TRBV3-2) with TRBJ2-7; tentatively, D is TRBD2 (7 bases). The V gene's germline CDR1 is LGHDT and CDR2 YNNKEL (reference sequence). V was cut by 0 bases and J by 8 bases, with 20 bases left in between. The CDR3 length is 16 residues. The CDR3 nucleotides are TGTGCCAGCAGCCAAGATCCGGGGGGCCGGTCCCTAAAGCAGTACTTC. It encodes CASSQDPGGRSLKQYF.

This clone has only one observation. The chain uses TRBV6-1 and TRBJ1-5; 9 bases align to TRBD1. V lost 2 bases to trimming and J lost 5 bases; unmatched junction nucleotides: 7. The germline CDR1 and CDR2 sequences are MNHNS and SASEGT. This CDR3 is 16 amino acids long. The CDR3 sequence: CASSEHPGTGYQPQHF. Here the CDR3 DNA reads TGTGCCAGCAGTGAACATCCCGGGACAGGGTATCAGCCCCAGCATTTT.

The gene calls are TRBV14 and TRBJ2-2; 9 nucleotides agree with TRBD1. The V gene's germline CDR1 is SGHDN and CDR2 FVKESK. The CDR3 covers 15 residues. Trimming cost V 3 bases and J 1 base; bases outside gene matches: 0. The CDR3 nucleotides read TGTGCCAGCAGCCAGGGACAGGGGAACACCGGGGAGCTGTTTTTT. This translates into CASSQGQGNTGELFF.

The chain couples TRBV7-3 to TRBJ1-6; 11 bases are a match to TRBD1. The CDR3 covers 17 residues. Trimming removed 3 bases from V and 10 bases from J; junction bases left unmatched: 11. Germline assignment: CDR1 SGHTA and CDR2 FQGTGA. The CDR3 DNA reads TGTGCCAGCAGCTTCACCCGGGACAGGGGGTTTCGCTCACCCCTCCACTTT. It specifies CASSFTRDRGFRSPLHF.

As DNA, the CDR3 is TGTGCCAGCAGCGCCTCCGGCCGGGGAGAGACCCAGTACTTC. Protein: CASSASGRGETQYF. The chain links TRBV7-3 to TRBJ2-5; D may be TRBD2 (5 bases). V lost 5 bases, J lost 4 bases, and 14 bases lay in between. Germline lookup yields CDR1 SGHTA and CDR2 FQGTGA. The CDR3 has 14 amino acids.